These T cell receptor beta chains were read from a single sample in a study of T cell responses to AZD1222 COVID-19 vaccine. The data were produced by immunoSEQ multiplex PCR, yet TCRdb's version contains in-frame clones alone and is incomplete. The sample holds approximately 100,000 clones, 93% seen once. Specimen: peripheral blood, collected on day 0 of AZD1222 vaccination. The source is an adult in good health. Each CDR3 is given without its conserved first and last residue. Fields, in order: V gene, clone size, J gene, CDR3 protein. Only some rows state a clone size, as once, few, many or a class for expanded clones.

>TRBV4-2|-|TRBJ1-4
ASSQERRTNEKLF
>TRBV3-1/TRBV3-2|-|TRBJ2-5
ASSQSNQGRETQY
>TRBV10-3|-|TRBJ2-3
AISPGGGDTQY
>TRBV6-4|-|TRBJ2-1
ASRVLAVEQF
>TRBV28|-|TRBJ2-1
ASSLLKLAGEQF
>TRBV3-1/TRBV3-2|once|TRBJ1-2
ASSQGWVDGYT
>TRBV10-3|-|TRBJ2-1
AISDWESYNEQF
>TRBV29-1|-|TRBJ2-5
SVSLDTSGGETQY
>TRBV11-2|-|TRBJ2-7
ASSLGRVRKGRYEQY
>TRBV19|-|TRBJ2-2
ASSSNGLAGRWDTGELF
>TRBV7-9|-|TRBJ2-2
ASTLGGYGLAGGPSTGELF
>TRBV18|-|TRBJ2-1
ASSPGEYNEQF
>TRBV18|-|TRBJ1-3
ASSPDRSSGNTIY
>TRBV28|-|TRBJ2-7
ASSFSGPYEQY
>TRBV15|-|TRBJ2-7
ATGEDRMTSYEQY
>TRBV29-1|-|TRBJ1-3
SVVKGDRANTIY
>TRBV12-5|-|TRBJ2-1
ASGPDRGPHYNEQF
>TRBV19|-|TRBJ1-4
ATTDGGAGAGEKLF
>TRBV3-1/TRBV3-2|-|TRBJ1-1
ASSPLHGKAEAF
>TRBV30|once|TRBJ1-2
AWSIRHRDYGYT
>TRBV12-3/TRBV12-4|once|TRBJ1-1
ASSSTGNSEAF
>TRBV6-5|-|TRBJ1-5
ASSYGPGAQPQH
>TRBV11-3|once|TRBJ1-1
ASSPWRGAGEAF
>TRBV29-1|many|TRBJ1-2
SERTGGDGYT
>TRBV7-2|once|TRBJ2-3
ASLGNRPDTQY
>TRBV11-2|-|TRBJ2-7
ASTLQGDEQY
>TRBV6-5|-|TRBJ1-1
ASSDQQGAEAF
>TRBV2|-|TRBJ2-3
ASTTATSGREDTQY
>TRBV5-1|-|TRBJ1-2
ASSSGRDSTNYGYT
>TRBV29-1|-|TRBJ1-2
SVEEGTGGYT